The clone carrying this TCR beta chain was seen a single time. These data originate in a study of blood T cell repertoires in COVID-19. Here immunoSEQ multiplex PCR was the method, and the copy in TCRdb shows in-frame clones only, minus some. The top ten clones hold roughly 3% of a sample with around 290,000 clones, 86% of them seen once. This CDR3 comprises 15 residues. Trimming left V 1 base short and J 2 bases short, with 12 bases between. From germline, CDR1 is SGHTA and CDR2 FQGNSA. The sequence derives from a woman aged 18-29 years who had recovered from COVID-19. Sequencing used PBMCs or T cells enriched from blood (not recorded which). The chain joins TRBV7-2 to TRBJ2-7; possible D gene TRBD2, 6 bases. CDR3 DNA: TGTGCCAGCAGCTTAGAGGGCGGGGTAACCTACGAGCAGTACTTC. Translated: CASSLEGGVTYEQYF.